This TCR beta chain was captured by sequencing in a study of T-cell reconstitution after alpha-beta-depleted transplantation in children. The CDR3 runs 15 residues. With V trimmed by 3 bases and J by 5 bases, 5 bases remained unmatched. The germline gives CDR1 SQVTM, CDR2 ANQGSEA. The table lists this clonotype with many counts. Unique molecular identifiers tagged the TCRbeta library. TCRdb independently ran MiXCR on the PCR reads; one entry per CDR3 protein. The data hold hundreds of thousands of distinct CDR3 sequences, with 8% to 11% observed a single time. The chain employs TRBV29-1 and TRBJ2-5; TRBD2 matches at 14 bases. The receptor was isolated from a human donor who donated a stem cell graft to a child with acute myeloid leukemia. The sequenced sample was PBMCs from the stem cell graft donor, obtained from the stem cell graft. CDR3 in DNA: TGCAGCGTTGATCTGGGACTAGCGGGAGATGAGACCCAGTACTTC. Translated: CSVDLGLAGDETQYF.